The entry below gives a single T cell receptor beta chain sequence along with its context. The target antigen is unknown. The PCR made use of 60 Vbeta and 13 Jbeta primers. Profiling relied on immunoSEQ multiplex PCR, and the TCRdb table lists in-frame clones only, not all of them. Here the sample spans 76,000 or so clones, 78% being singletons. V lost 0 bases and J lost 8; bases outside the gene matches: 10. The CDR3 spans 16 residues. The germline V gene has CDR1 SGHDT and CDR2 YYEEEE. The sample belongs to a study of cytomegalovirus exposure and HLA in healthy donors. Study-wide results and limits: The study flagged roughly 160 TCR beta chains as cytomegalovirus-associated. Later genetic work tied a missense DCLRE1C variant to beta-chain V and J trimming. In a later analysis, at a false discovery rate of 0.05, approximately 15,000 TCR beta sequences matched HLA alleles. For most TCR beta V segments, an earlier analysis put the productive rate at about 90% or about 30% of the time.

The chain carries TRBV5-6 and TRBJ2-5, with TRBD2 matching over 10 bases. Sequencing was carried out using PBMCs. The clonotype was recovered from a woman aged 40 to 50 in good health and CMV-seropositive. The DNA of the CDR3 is TGTGCCAGCAGCTTGGCTGGTCTAGCGGGGGTACTCACCCAGTACTTC. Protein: CASSLAGLAGVLTQYF.